This entry describes one TCR beta chain. Its antigen is not identified. The sample belongs to a study of vaccination and CD4 T cells after COVID-19. Overall study context: The convalescents, six males and four females, included two who were Hispanic. The study, taken as a whole, reports: Spike mono-reactivity applied to 304 of 307 vaccine-specific clones detected in convalescent patients.

The assay that was used to sequence DNA from cultured CD4+ T cells was the Oncomine TCR Beta short-read assay. One entry per CDR3 protein results from TCRdb running MiXCR on the PCR reads. The table lists about 16,000 distinct CDR3 sequences, less than 70% of them singletons, with less than 20% in the top ten. Indicated treatment: roughly 11-day PBMC culture with coronavirus spike peptide pools or control peptides (ViraFEST assay). The CDR3 runs to 15 residues. After removal of 1 base from V and 7 bases from J, the junction contained 7 bases not matched to a gene. CDR1 is SNHLY and CDR2 is FYNNEI in the germline V gene.

This sequence was found in a human donor who had recovered from COVID-19. V and J are TRBV2 and TRBJ1-5; 7 bases agree with TRBD1. Specimen: CD4+ T cells from blood, cultured in vitro, collected before SARS-CoV-2 vaccination. The CDR3 coding sequence is TGTGCCAGCAGTGAAGGCACAGGGGTTCACCAGCCCCAGCATTTT. This gives the protein CASSEGTGVHQPQHF.